This TCR beta chain was observed in a study of blood T cell repertoires in COVID-19. Study details: From the United States, Italy and Spain came samples of acute and convalescent COVID-19. Nucleic acid was either cDNA or gDNA, and it came from T cells, B-cell-depleted T cells, or PBMCs.

Per the original methods: Reference gene primer amplification gave nucleated cell count estimates. Assay used: immunoSEQ multiplex PCR; TCRdb lists only in-frame clones, some missing. V, J and clone size were drawn from that table, and D and trimming were deduced from the DNA. The profile shows around 100,000 clones, about 87% of them singletons. The CDR3 covers 13 residues. Germline CDR1 SGHRS, CDR2 YFSETQ. The V end lost 5 bases, the J end lost 9 bases, and 17 bases lay between the germline ends. This clone was observed a single time. Sequenced material: peripheral blood. The TCR originated in a human donor in a cohort sampled during active COVID-19. The chain employs TRBV5-1 and TRBJ2-5; the D gene is possibly TRBD2 (5 bases). The DNA for the CDR3 is TGCGCCAGCAGGCTGGACGAGGGTGAGGCCCAGTACTTC. Protein sequence: CASRLDEGEAQYF.